A selection of T cell receptor beta chains follows, all from one sample in a study of blood T cell repertoires in COVID-19. Using immunoSEQ multiplex PCR, the repertoire was profiled, and TCRdb retains in-frame clones only, with some absent. The table lists 20,000 to 25,000 clones, 80% to 90% of them singletons. Input material: peripheral blood. These receptors were collected from a woman older than 75 with active COVID-19. CDR3s include the opening cysteine and the closing phenylalanine or tryptophan. The D gene is left open where the match is weak. Clone size is stated in some rows and not others, as once, few, many or a class when expanded.

CDR3nt,CDR3aa,j_gene,d_gene,abundance,v_gene,len
TGTGCCAGCAGCCTCCCCCCGGCCCCAACGGGGAATTCACCCCTCCACTTT,CASSLPPAPTGNSPLHF,TRBJ1-6,-,-,TRBV9,17
TGCAGCGTGTGGGCCATGAACACTGAAGCTTTCTTT,CSVWAMNTEAFF,TRBJ1-1,-,-,TRBV29-1,12
TGTGCCAGCAGTCCCCGTGGGGCTGGCTACACCTTC,CASSPRGAGYTF,TRBJ1-2,-,-,TRBV12-3/TRBV12-4,12
TGTGCCTGCGCAGGGACAGGGCTTAAAGAGACCCAGTACTTC,CACAGTGLKETQYF,TRBJ2-5,TRBD1,-,TRBV3-1/TRBV3-2,14
TGTGCCAGCAGCTTGCGGGGGGGATCGAACACCGGGGAGCTGTTTTTT,CASSLRGGSNTGELFF,TRBJ2-2,TRBD2,-,TRBV9,16
TGTGCCAGCAGTAAGACCGGGACAGGGGGCGATCAGCCCCAGCATTTT,CASSKTGTGGDQPQHF,TRBJ1-5,TRBD1,few,TRBV5-4,16
TGCAGCGTTACGACGGCAGCAGGGTATGGCTACACCTTC,CSVTTAAGYGYTF,TRBJ1-2,-,-,TRBV29-1,13
TGTGCCAGTAGTACACTAGCGGGGGGGACGGATACGCAGTATTTT,CASSTLAGGTDTQYF,TRBJ2-3,TRBD2,-,TRBV19,15
TGTGCCAGCAGCCTCCGCGGGACTAGCGACACAGATACGCAGTATTTT,CASSLRGTSDTDTQYF,TRBJ2-3,TRBD2,-,TRBV7-6,16
TGCGCCAGCAGCCAGGGCCTGTTTAACACTGAAGCTTTCTTT,CASSQGLFNTEAFF,TRBJ1-1,-,-,TRBV5-1,14
TGTGCCAGCAGCTTAGGGACAGGGGGTTATGGCTACACCTTC,CASSLGTGGYGYTF,TRBJ1-2,TRBD1,-,TRBV11-2,14
TGTGCCAGCAGCTTAGGTCCAGGTGGCACCGGGGAGCTGTTTTTT,CASSLGPGGTGELFF,TRBJ2-2,-,-,TRBV7-6,15
TGCGCCAGCAGCTCACTAGGGGGGGGTTACGAGCAGTACTTC,CASSSLGGGYEQYF,TRBJ2-7,-,once,TRBV5-1,14
TGTGCCACCTCCCTGGACAGGGGCGAAGGCACCGGGGAGCTGTTTTTT,CATSLDRGEGTGELFF,TRBJ2-2,TRBD1,-,TRBV10-3,16
TGTGCCAGCAGCTTTGGTATAGGGCGGGGGGGCCACGACGAGCAGTACTTC,CASSFGIGRGGHDEQYF,TRBJ2-7,-,-,TRBV12-1,17
TGTGCCAGCAGTACGAGGACTAGCACAGATACGCAGTATTTT,CASSTRTSTDTQYF,TRBJ2-3,-,-,TRBV27,14
TGTGCCAGCAGCTCTACGTCGAGGGATCGGGAGCAGTTCTTC,CASSSTSRDREQFF,TRBJ2-1,-,-,TRBV7-3,14
TGTGCCATCGGAGCCGGCGGTCTAGCGGGACAAGAGACCCAGTACTTC,CAIGAGGLAGQETQYF,TRBJ2-5,TRBD2,-,TRBV10-3,16
TGCAGCGTTGACGGGACAGGGGACCCCTATGGCTACACCTTC,CSVDGTGDPYGYTF,TRBJ1-2,TRBD1,-,TRBV29-1,14
TGTGCCAGCAGCCAAGTGGCGGGGATTAATGAAAAACTGTTTTTT,CASSQVAGINEKLFF,TRBJ1-4,-,-,TRBV14,15
TGTGCCAGCAGCGGGAGCGGGGCCCCAGGAGATACGCAGTATTTT,CASSGSGAPGDTQYF,TRBJ2-3,TRBD2,-,TRBV9,15
TGTGCCAGCAGCAACAATCCCTCCTACGAGCAGTACTTC,CASSNNPSYEQYF,TRBJ2-7,-,few,TRBV7-2,13
TGCAGCGTCCCAGGGGCGAGCTCCTACAATGAGCAGTTCTTC,CSVPGASSYNEQFF,TRBJ2-1,-,-,TRBV29-1,14
TGCGCCAGCAGCCAGAGACTAGCTGTAGCCGGGGAGCTGTTTTTT,CASSQRLAVAGELFF,TRBJ2-2,TRBD2,few,TRBV4-3,15
TGTGCCAGCAGCCTCCAAACCGGGGAGCAGTACTTC,CASSLQTGEQYF,TRBJ2-7,-,-,TRBV6-5,12